The 8 T cell receptor beta chains listed next were all sequenced from one sample in a study of T cells in Graves' hyperthyroidism and ophthalmopathy. What was amplified from RNA transcripts were TCR beta CDR3 regions. Initially, a first-round RT-PCR of the TCR CDR3 employed the HTBI primer set. From the multiplex PCR reads, TCRdb called clonotypes with MiXCR, one entry per CDR3 protein. The sample carries 400,000 to 600,000 distinct CDR3 sequences, about 15% recorded once. The source material was blood. The receptor set was obtained from a young woman with Graves' ophthalmopathy.

This clonotype was seen only a few times. CDR3 residues: CASSDIQGYEQFF. CDR3 nucleotide sequence: TGCGCCAGCAGTGACATACAGGGATATGAGCAGTTCTTC. V gene TRBV10-1 combines with J gene TRBJ2-1, with D perhaps matching TRBD1 (6 bases). Trimming pared 3 bases from V and 8 bases from J, leaving 11 bases between. Germline V CDR1 and CDR2: WNHNN, SYGVQD (reference sequence). The CDR3 contains 13 residues.

This clonotype appeared once. This sequence may be a read error, since a much larger clone differs from it by one base. This sequence joins TRBV3-1 and TRBJ2-7, with a weak D call TRBD1 (7 bases). Trimming took 1 base from V and 2 from J, leaving 27 bases between them. This CDR3 contains 20 residues. CDR1 is LGHDT and CDR2 is YNNKEL in the germline V gene (reference sequence). The CDR3 coding sequence is TGTGCCAGCAGCCAAGGTTCAAAGGTCGATGCGGGGACAGACCCCTACGAGCAGTACTTC. This translates into CASSQGSKVDAGTDPYEQYF.

This clonotype appeared many times. V usage is TRBV7-3 and J usage is TRBJ2-7; D may be TRBD1 (6 bases). This CDR3 comprises 15 residues. Trimming took off 0 bases at V and 4 bases at J, with 13 bases between the two ends. CDR1 SGHTA and CDR2 FQGTGA come from the germline V gene. The CDR3 loop is CASSLTGTGTYEQYF. For the CDR3, the DNA is TGTGCCAGCAGCTTAACAGGTACAGGGACGTACGAGCAGTACTTC.

This clonotype was seen a few times. This sequence may be a read error, since a much larger clone differs from it by one base. The J gene is TRBJ2-5, the V gene TRBV7-8; D call uncertain. V shed 0 bases and J shed 7 bases, with 9 bases lying between them. Germline lookup yields CDR1 SGHVS and CDR2 FQNEAQ. The CDR3 length is 13 residues. The CDR3, as DNA: TGTGCCAGCAGCTTAGCCCAGGAAGGGACCCAGTACTTC. Translating it yields CASSLAQEGTQYF.

The chain employs TRBV6-1 and TRBJ2-3; possibly TRBD2 for D (6 bases). The CDR3 runs 14 residues. V was shortened by 5 bases and J by 3 bases, with 12 bases between the two germline ends. The germline CDR1 and CDR2 sequences are MNHNS and SASEGT. The CDR3 coding sequence is TGTGCCAGCAGTCCAGGGACTTTTACAGATACGCAGTATTTT. It encodes CASSPGTFTDTQYF.

This clonotype was counted ten times or more. The chain carries TRBV9 and TRBJ2-7, with TRBD1 matching over 10 bases. Germline CDR1 reads SGDLS; CDR2 reads YYNGEE. The CDR3 is 15 amino acids. The trim removed 0 bases at V and 3 bases at J, leaving 3 bases unmatched. The CDR3 DNA reads as TGTGCCAGCAGCGTAGAAGGGACAGGGGTCTACGAGCAGTACTTC. Translation gives CASSVEGTGVYEQYF. The full variable domain, completed using reference TRBV9 and TRBJ2-7, is DSGVTQTPKHLITATGQRVTLRCSPRSGDLSVYWYQQSLDQGLQFLIQYYNGEERAKGNILERFSAQQFPDLHSELNLSSLELGDSALYFCASSVEGTGVYEQYFGPGTRLTVT.

This clonotype was detected ten times or more. The chain joins TRBV20-1 to TRBJ2-7; weak D call: TRBD1 (6 bases). V lost 3 bases and J 7 bases, leaving 13 bases between the germline ends. Germline values: CDR1 DFQATT, CDR2 SNEGSKA (reference sequence). This CDR3 contains 12 residues. Here the CDR3 reads CSARGDMREQYF. Written as DNA, the CDR3 is TGCAGTGCTAGGGGGGACATGAGGGAGCAGTACTTC.

This clonotype came up many times. The J gene is TRBJ2-3, the V gene TRBV7-2; 11 bases fit TRBD2. The CDR3 has 17 amino acids. The ends lost 5 bases at V and 0 bases at J; junction bases unmatched: 7. Germline V gene sequence: CDR1 SGHTA, CDR2 FQGNSA. CDR3 in DNA: TGTGCCAGCAGCATCACCCGGACTAGCGGGAGCACAGATACGCAGTATTTT. Protein sequence: CASSITRTSGSTDTQYF.